Below are 14 T cell receptor beta chains sequenced from a single sample in a study of T-cell memory formation after mild COVID-19. TCRdb re-derived calls from the 5' RACE reads in MiXCR, one entry per CDR3 protein. The sample holds some 490,000 distinct CDR3 sequences, 15% to 20% seen once. The sequencing input was PBMCs or a T cell subset sorted from them (not recorded which). The origin of the receptors is an adult woman who had mild COVID-19 (a few samples of this study predate the infection). Cell type and time point are not known.

This clonotype has just a few counts. The CDR3 loop is CASSSEPSGGADTQYF. In DNA form, the CDR3 reads TGCGCCAGCAGCTCCGAGCCGAGCGGGGGGGCTGATACGCAGTATTTT. J is TRBJ2-3 and V is TRBV5-1, with 10 bases matching TRBD2. V shed 3 bases, J shed 6 bases, and the junction held 10 bases outside the gene matches. Germline loops: CDR1 SGHRS, CDR2 YFSETQ. CDR3 length: 16 residues.

This chain joins TRBV24-1 and TRBJ2-2; D may be TRBD1 (6 bases). From germline, CDR1 is KGHDR and CDR2 SFDVKD. This CDR3 contains 15 residues. V lost 4 bases and J lost 6, with 14 bases in between. The CDR3 reads CATSDVRGLSGELFF. The CDR3 region has the DNA TGTGCCACCAGTGACGTCAGGGGTTTATCCGGGGAGCTGTTTTTT.

This clonotype has only a few counts. The rearrangement uses TRBV27 and TRBJ2-2; D is unresolved. V was cut by 5 bases and J by 9 bases, with 7 bases left in between. The CDR3 spans 11 residues. CDR1 is MNHEY and CDR2 is SMNVEV in the germline V gene (reference sequence). CDR3 DNA sequence: TGTGCCAGCAGTGGCCCCCGGGAGCTGTTTTTT. Its protein is CASSGPRELFF.

The genes are TRBV5-5 and TRBJ1-6, with 7 positions matching TRBD1. Trimming cost V 5 bases and J 0 bases; bases outside gene matches: 5. The germline V gene has CDR1 SGHKS and CDR2 YYEKEE (reference sequence). The CDR3 has 16 amino acids. The CDR3 DNA reads TGTGCCAGCAGACGACAGGGAAGCTCCTATAATTCACCCCTCCACTTT. Translating gives CASRRQGSSYNSPLHF. The full variable domain, with the rest looked up from reference TRBV5-5 and TRBJ1-6, is DAGVTQSPTHLIKTRGQQVTLRCSPISGHKSVSWYQQVLGQGPQFIFQYYEKEERGRGNFPDRFSARQFPNYSSELNVNALLLGDSALYLCASRRQGSSYNSPLHFGNGTRLTVT.

The J gene is TRBJ2-7, the V gene TRBV5-4, with TRBD1 matching over 10 bases. The J segment lost 0 bases and the V segment lost 7 bases, leaving 4 bases of the junction unmatched. Germline loops: CDR1 SGHNT, CDR2 YYREEE (reference sequence). The CDR3 runs to 14 residues. CDR3 protein: CASGGDRGSYEQYF. The CDR3 nucleotides read TGTGCCAGCGGAGGGGACAGGGGCTCCTACGAGCAGTACTTC.

The gene calls are TRBV20-1 and TRBJ2-3; no firm D call. V shed 7 bases and J shed 2 bases, with 16 bases lying between them. Germline loops: CDR1 DFQATT, CDR2 SNEGSKA (reference sequence). The CDR3 spans 14 residues. The CDR3 region has the DNA TGCAGTGGGTTGCTTTCCATCTCCACAGATACGCAGTATTTT. It translates to CSGLLSISTDTQYF.

The V call is TRBV12-3 or TRBV12-4, the J call TRBJ1-2; D is possibly TRBD1 (5 bases). This CDR3 region has 14 residues. V was pared by 6 bases and J by 2 bases, with 13 bases between. CDR3 coding DNA: TGTGCCAGCAGCCCAGACAGAAAGAACTATGGCTACACCTTC. Protein: CASSPDRKNYGYTF.

This clonotype has a handful of counts. The genes are TRBV12-3 or TRBV12-4 and TRBJ2-1; 9 bases align to TRBD1. There are 15 residues in the CDR3. Trimming cost V 6 bases and J 7 bases; bases outside gene matches: 10. CDR3 amino acids: CASRATGTGRNEQFF. The CDR3 DNA reads as TGTGCCAGCAGGGCGACGGGGACAGGGAGGAATGAGCAGTTCTTC.

CDR3 sequence: CASSLKVNYGYTF. As DNA, the CDR3 is TGCGCCAGCAGCCTAAAAGTCAACTATGGCTACACCTTC. This chain joins TRBV5-1 and TRBJ1-2; unclear D gene. V lost 4 bases and J 2 bases, leaving 9 bases between the germline ends. The CDR3 is 13 amino acids. Per the germline V gene, CDR1 is SGHRS and CDR2 is YFSETQ.

This clonotype was counted only a few times. The V and J genes are TRBV18 and TRBJ2-5; possibly TRBD1 or TRBD2 for D (5 bases each). Deletions cut 4 bases from V and 3 bases from J, with 12 bases between. The CDR3 covers 14 residues. The germline CDR1 and CDR2 sequences are KGHSH and LQKENI. The CDR3 nucleotides read TGTGCCAGCTCACAAACGGGGCAGAAAGAGACCCAGTACTTC. Translation gives CASSQTGQKETQYF.

The gene calls are TRBV7-2 and TRBJ2-7, with D possibly called TRBD1 or TRBD2 (5 bases each). The CDR3 contains 15 residues. Deletions cut 5 bases from V and 11 bases from J, with 25 bases between. Per the germline V gene, CDR1 is SGHTA and CDR2 is FQGNSA. CDR3: CASSPGGVAQGWEYF. In DNA, the CDR3 is TGTGCCAGCAGCCCCGGAGGCGTCGCGCAGGGTTGGGAGTACTTC. Variable domain in full (rest from reference TRBV7-2 and TRBJ2-7): GAGVSQSPSNKVTEKGKDVELRCDPISGHTALYWYRQSLGQGLEFLIYFQGNSAPDKSGLPSDRFSAERTGGSVSTLTIQRTQQEDSAVYLCASSPGGVAQGWEYFGPGTRLTVT.

In DNA form, the CDR3 reads TGTGCCAGTAGGGACGCGCGACACAATGAGCAGTTCTTC. Amino acid sequence: CASRDARHNEQFF. The rearrangement links TRBV7-8 to TRBJ2-1; D might be TRBD1 or TRBD2, each matching 5 bases. V lost 9 bases, J lost 5 bases, and 14 bases lay in between. CDR3 length: 13 residues. Germline CDR1 SGHVS, CDR2 FQNEAQ.

There are a few counts of this clonotype. This chain connects TRBV7-9 to TRBJ1-1, with D maybe TRBD1 (6 bases). The germline V gene encodes CDR1 SEHNR and CDR2 FQNEAQ (reference sequence). The CDR3 is made up of 16 amino acids. Deletions cut 5 bases from V and 5 bases from J, with 21 bases between. CDR3 region: CASSLPTEGGGTEAFF. The CDR3 region has the DNA TGTGCCAGCAGCCTCCCTACCGAGGGGGGCGGAACTGAAGCTTTCTTT.

This clonotype was detected ten times or more. The chain carries TRBV19 and TRBJ2-7; 7 nucleotides match TRBD1. With 10 bases clipped from V and 2 bases from J, the junction kept 11 bases outside the gene matches. The CDR3 spans 14 residues. Germline CDR1 and CDR2: LNHDA and SQIVND (reference sequence). CDR3 coding DNA: TGTGCCACCACACCACAGGGGCGGACCTACGAGCAGTACTTC. Protein sequence: CATTPQGRTYEQYF.